These 23 T cell receptor beta chains share one sample of origin, sequenced in a study of T cell changes during pregnancy in multiple sclerosis. TCRdb's table, derived via immunoSEQ multiplex PCR, lists solely in-frame clones and lacks some. The data show nearly 110,000 clones, approximately 90% seen once. Sequences were derived from peripheral blood, sampled in the third trimester of pregnancy. The receptors were sampled from a female donor in good health, enrolled as a control in a pregnancy study.

The gene calls are TRBV4-3 and TRBJ2-3, with 9 nucleotides matching TRBD2. CDR1 is LGHNA, CDR2 YSLEER, per germline. The CDR3 consists of 21 residues. J was trimmed by 4 bases and V by 4 bases; bases with no gene match: 24. This CDR3 is CASSLKIGSGGPGRVADTQYF. CDR3 coding DNA: TGCGCCAGCAGCCTTAAAATCGGTAGCGGGGGCCCAGGGCGGGTCGCAGATACGCAGTATTTT.

The chain links TRBV5-1 to TRBJ2-7, with 14 positions matching TRBD2. The CDR3 is 15 amino acids. Germline loops: CDR1 SGHRS, CDR2 YFSETQ. The V gene end was trimmed by 5 bases and the J gene end by 4 bases; junction bases not matched to a gene: 5. This CDR3 is CASRGGLAGEYEQYF. In DNA form, the CDR3 reads TGCGCCAGCAGAGGGGGACTAGCGGGGGAGTACGAGCAGTACTTC.

To note about this clone: Compared with germline, one end of the junction differs, possibly owing to a read error. This specimen includes other DNA sequences encoding the same CDR3. The chain employs TRBV5-1 and TRBJ1-2, with 7 bases fitting TRBD1. The V gene's germline CDR1 is SGHRS and CDR2 YFSETQ. This CDR3 region has 14 residues. CDR3 region: CASSPGTASYGYTF. Written as DNA, the CDR3 is TGCGCCAGCAGCCCCGGGACAGCCAGCTATGGCTACACTTTC.

V is TRBV18 and J is TRBJ2-7, with 9 bases identical to TRBD2. Germline CDR1 is KGHSH and CDR2 is LQKENI. V lost 3 bases, J lost 4 bases, and 4 bases stayed unmatched. This CDR3 is 14 amino acids long. The CDR3 DNA reads as TGTGCCAGCTCACCCTTAGCGGGGGATTACGAGCAGTACTTC. This translates into CASSPLAGDYEQYF.

The rearrangement joins TRBV11-3 to TRBJ2-3; 8 nucleotides line up with TRBD2. Germline V gene sequence: CDR1 SGHNT, CDR2 YENEEA. V lost 5 bases to trimming and J lost 0 bases; unmatched junction nucleotides: 19. This CDR3 is 20 amino acids long. CDR3 in DNA: TGTGCCAGCAGCCTCCAGAGGACTAGCCACCGTATATTAAGCACAGATACGCAGTATTTT. This translates into CASSLQRTSHRILSTDTQYF.

This clone was seen only once. This chain links TRBV6-1 with TRBJ1-4, with D perhaps TRBD1 (5 bases). The V end lost 3 bases, the J end lost 5 bases, and 10 bases lay between the germline ends. CDR1 is MNHNS and CDR2 is SASEGT in the germline V gene. The CDR3 length is 14 residues. CDR3 in amino acids: CASSDQGRNEKLFF. The CDR3 nucleotides are TGTGCCAGCAGTGACCAGGGCCGAAATGAAAAACTGTTTTTT.

V usage is TRBV9 and J usage is TRBJ1-1, with D possibly TRBD1 on 6 matching bases. Germline lookup yields CDR1 SGDLS and CDR2 YYNGEE. V lost 3 bases and J lost 4, with 13 bases in between. CDR3 length: 14 residues. CDR3 bases: TGTGCCAGCAGCGACAGGACAGACACCACTGAAGCTTTCTTT. It yields the protein CASSDRTDTTEAFF.

The V gene is TRBV6-5, the J gene TRBJ1-3; maybe TRBD1 (5 bases). Per the germline V gene, CDR1 is MNHEY and CDR2 is SVGAGI. The CDR3 spans 15 residues. V was pared by 1 base and J by 2 bases, with 9 bases between. The CDR3 region is CASSYWSGTGNTIYF. CDR3 bases: TGTGCCAGCAGTTACTGGTCAGGGACTGGAAACACCATATATTTT.

The chain uses TRBV7-6 and TRBJ2-7; 11 nucleotides match TRBD2. With 4 bases clipped from V and 5 bases from J, the junction kept 10 bases outside the gene matches. This CDR3 is built from 16 residues. Germline-derived CDR1 and CDR2 are SGHVS and FNYEAQ. The CDR3 bases are TGTGCCAGCAGCTCACACCCGGGACTAGCGGAGGACGAGCAGTACTTC. Protein product: CASSSHPGLAEDEQYF.

The gene calls are TRBV9 and TRBJ2-1, with 9 bases lining up with TRBD2. The CDR3 runs 17 residues. Trimming removed 0 bases from V and 8 bases from J; junction bases left unmatched: 12. Germline CDR1 and CDR2: SGDLS and YYNGEE. CDR3 loop: CASSVGGSGGLVDEQFF. The CDR3 nucleotides read TGTGCCAGCAGCGTAGGGGGTAGCGGGGGTCTGGTCGATGAGCAGTTCTTC.

The chain couples TRBV5-1 to TRBJ1-3, with 7 bases matching TRBD1. Per germline, CDR1 SGHRS and CDR2 YFSETQ. V lost 4 bases to trimming and J lost 1 base; unmatched junction nucleotides: 2. This CDR3 spans 14 amino acids. The CDR3 spells CASSLDRSGNTIYF. CDR3 sequence (DNA): TGCGCCAGCAGCCTGGACAGGTCTGGAAACACCATATATTTT.

This clone has just one count. CDR3 loop: CAISDQGLISNGQPQHF. The CDR3 DNA reads as TGTGCCATCAGTGACCAGGGGTTAATTTCGAATGGTCAGCCCCAGCATTTT. This rearrangement joins TRBV10-3 to TRBJ1-5, with D maybe TRBD1 (6 bases). The CDR3 contains 17 residues. Germline assignment: CDR1 ENHRY and CDR2 SYGVKD. The V gene lost 3 bases and the J gene lost 6 bases, with 21 bases spanning the gap.

The chain recombines TRBV4-1 with TRBJ1-2; no firm D call. The CDR3 sequence is 14 residues long. Germline CDR1 is MGHRA and CDR2 is YSYEKL. Trimming pared 4 bases from V and 3 bases from J, leaving 12 bases between. The CDR3, as DNA: TGCGCCAGCAGCCTATCAAAGGGAGACTATGGCTACACCTTC. Amino acid sequence: CASSLSKGDYGYTF.

V and J are TRBV14 and TRBJ1-1, with D possibly matching TRBD1 (6 bases). V was clipped by 4 bases and J by 6 bases, with 15 bases between them. The CDR3 sequence is 14 residues long. The germline V gene has CDR1 SGHDN and CDR2 FVKESK. CDR3 nucleotides: TGTGCCAGCAGCCGCCTCCAGGGGATAGCTGAAGCTTTCTTT. Protein product: CASSRLQGIAEAFF.

This sequence joins TRBV7-8 and TRBJ1-1, with 11 bases that match TRBD1. This CDR3 is built from 17 residues. CDR1 SGHVS and CDR2 FQNEAQ come from the germline V gene. Trimming cost V 0 bases and J 1 base; bases outside gene matches: 4. The CDR3, as DNA: TGTGCCAGCAGCTTAGCCGGACAGGGGGCAAGGAACACTGAAGCTTTCTTT. Translated, it gives CASSLAGQGARNTEAFF.

In the case of this clone: At one of its ends the junction is not consistent with the germline gene, which may arise from a read error. The sample contains more than one DNA sequence encoding this CDR3. The rearrangement links TRBV18 to TRBJ1-1; D is possibly TRBD1 (6 bases). This CDR3 region has 15 residues. The V gene's germline CDR1 is KGHSH and CDR2 LQKENI. The CDR3 is CASSPTVRTDTEAFF. In nucleotides, the CDR3 is TGTGCCAGCTCACCAACTGTCCGGACAGACACTGAAGCTTTTTTT.

The chain employs TRBV5-8 and TRBJ2-6; TRBD2 agrees at 7 bases. The V and J ends lost 9 bases and 0 bases, in that order; junction bases with no gene match: 12. CDR1 is SGHTS, CDR2 YDEGEE, per germline. The CDR3 contains 17 residues. The CDR3, as DNA: TGTGCCACGGAGGCTAGCGGAGGTCCCTCTGGGGCCAACGTCCTGACTTTC. Translated: CATEASGGPSGANVLTF. Filled out from reference TRBV5-8 and TRBJ2-6, the complete variable domain reads EAGVTQSPTHLIKTRGQQATLRCSPISGHTSVYWYQQALGLGLQFLLWYDEGEERNRGNFPPRFSGRQFPNYSSELNVNALELEDSALYLCATEASGGPSGANVLTFGAGSRLTVL.

This chain connects TRBV7-3 to TRBJ1-1; maybe TRBD1 (6 bases). Germline CDR1 reads SGHTA; CDR2 reads FQGTGA. Trimming pared 5 bases from V and 0 bases from J, leaving 16 bases between. The CDR3 length is 16 residues. CDR3 sequence: CASSRSPGQLNTEAFF. Written as DNA, the CDR3 is TGTGCCAGCAGCAGATCCCCCGGACAGCTGAACACTGAAGCTTTCTTT.

This clone was counted between two and nine times. The chain links TRBV5-1 to TRBJ2-5, with D possibly TRBD1 on 5 matching bases. V shed 0 bases and J shed 3 bases, with 15 bases lying between them. CDR3 length equals 16 residues. Germline lookup yields CDR1 SGHRS and CDR2 YFSETQ. CDR3 DNA sequence: TGCGCCAGCAGCTTGGGAGTGGGTCAGGGTAAAGAGACCCAGTACTTC. As protein: CASSLGVGQGKETQYF.

The chain uses TRBV11-1 and TRBJ2-7; 8 positions agree with TRBD1. The V and J ends lost 5 bases and 0 bases, in that order; junction bases with no gene match: 6. Germline CDR1 SGHAT, CDR2 FQDESV (reference sequence). The CDR3 is made up of 15 amino acids. CDR3: CASSPGQGSSYEQYF. The CDR3 DNA reads TGTGCCAGCAGCCCTGGACAGGGTAGCTCCTACGAGCAGTACTTC.

DNA of the CDR3: TGTGCCAGTAGTCCAGGGACTTCTACGAGCACAGATACGCAGTATTTT. As protein: CASSPGTSTSTDTQYF. The J gene is TRBJ2-3, the V gene TRBV19; maybe TRBD2 (6 bases). V was cut by 5 bases and J by 0 bases, with 15 bases left in between. Germline CDR1 is LNHDA and CDR2 is SQIVND (reference sequence). The CDR3 has 16 residues.

The chain couples TRBV30 to TRBJ1-2; 8 bases agree with TRBD1. V trimming: 4 bases; J trimming: 3 bases; junction bases outside the gene matches: 7. The CDR3 totals 14 residues. The germline V gene has CDR1 GTSNPN and CDR2 SVGIG (reference sequence). CDR3 sequence reads: CAWKLQTGDYGYTF. For the CDR3, the DNA is TGTGCCTGGAAACTCCAGACAGGGGACTATGGCTACACCTTC.

The genes are TRBV6-5 and TRBJ1-2; D remains ambiguous. Germline CDR1 and CDR2: MNHEY and SVGAGI. The CDR3 sequence is 15 residues long. With 0 bases removed from V and 0 bases from J, the gap between germline ends came to 8 bases. The CDR3 here is CASSYSRGTNYGYTF. The CDR3, as DNA: TGTGCCAGCAGTTACTCGCGAGGAACTAACTATGGCTACACCTTC.